These T cell receptor beta chains were read from a single sample in a study of control samples from healthy donors and cancer patients. TCRdb keeps only in-frame clones here, not all; method: immunoSEQ multiplex PCR. The sample carries some 120,000 clones, about 95% recorded once. Sequencing was performed on blood. Receptors originate from a man aged 30-40 years in good health. The CDR3 runs from the conserved cysteine through the conserved F or W. Clone sizes are given selectively: once, few, many, or a class where the clone is expanded.

>TRBV6-5|TRBJ1-2|-
CASSWRGGSYGYTF
>TRBV4-2|TRBJ1-1|-
CASSQHSNTEAFF
>TRBV29-1|TRBJ2-5|-
CSVTGYQETQYF
>TRBV15|TRBJ1-5|-
CATSRDLAGSNQPQHF
>TRBV4-3|TRBJ1-5|-
CASSQERTVNQPQHF
>TRBV3-1/TRBV3-2|TRBJ1-6|-
CASTEKAGQGASPLHF
>TRBV5-6|TRBJ1-1|-
CASSGLGTDSYISEAFF
>TRBV28|TRBJ1-5|-
CASSDPGPSNQPQHF
>TRBV11-2|TRBJ2-1|-
CASSLGAGWQFF
>TRBV27|TRBJ1-2|once
CASSPRDRANYGYTF
>TRBV5-4|TRBJ1-5|-
CASSLGGTQPQHF
>TRBV29-1|TRBJ1-1|-
CSVELDSTEAFF
>TRBV18|TRBJ2-7|-
CASSAGQGGEQYF
>TRBV30|TRBJ1-3|-
CAWLHRFTIYF
>TRBV7-2|TRBJ2-1|-
CASSLEAPSYNEQFF
>TRBV19|TRBJ2-7|-
CASSQFGTGWYEQYF
>TRBV7-8|TRBJ1-2|-
CASSLSARDYYGYTF
>TRBV19|TRBJ2-2|once
CASSATGGRRTGELFF
>TRBV15|TRBJ1-2|-
CATSRDVTGDYGYTF
>TRBV24-1|TRBJ2-5|-
CATSKTGTETQYF
>TRBV24-1|TRBJ2-7|-
CATSGGGGVYEQYF
>TRBV4-3|TRBJ2-2|-
CASSQAIPGQQSTGELFF
>TRBV6-5|TRBJ1-1|-
CASSRVMEAFF
>TRBV6-4|TRBJ2-5|once
CASRARAGWETQYF
>TRBV2|TRBJ1-5|-
CASSEGLTGQPQHF
>TRBV19|TRBJ1-5|-
CASSIGGQPQHF
>TRBV6-5|TRBJ2-7|-
CASSYRDSYSYEQYF
>TRBV25-1|TRBJ1-6|-
CASSEEKGAGSPLHF
>TRBV4-3|TRBJ2-7|-
CASSQLRWASGSYEQYF
>TRBV29-1|TRBJ1-1|-
CSVRAGNTEAFF